The present T cell receptor (beta chain) was sequenced within a study of T cell repertoires in cytomegalovirus infection. The wider study: Based on public TCR beta signatures, there were indications of CMV infection and of a matching HLA type. General study results and limits: In two of eight donors, the top clonotype was HLA-C-restricted CMV-specific.

CDR1 and CDR2 from the germline V gene are KGHSH and LQKENI. V was clipped by 0 bases and J by 5 bases, with 11 bases between them. CDR3 length: 15 amino acids. This clonotype has a handful of counts. Its target is unknown. TCRdb ran MiXCR on the reads and lists one entry per CDR3 protein. The sample carries approximately 500,000 distinct CDR3 sequences, about 11% recorded once. The sequenced sample consisted of PBMCs. The source is a human donor in good health (CMV status not recorded). Some clones in this sample may be carry-over from other donors' samples. V usage is TRBV18 and J usage is TRBJ2-1; D possibly corresponds to TRBD1 (6 bases). The CDR3 reads CASSPPGTPNNEQFF. In nucleotides, the CDR3 is TGTGCCAGCTCACCACCTGGGACACCGAACAATGAGCAGTTCTTC. Based on the CDR3 plus reference TRBV18 and TRBJ2-1, the full variable domain is NAGVMQNPRHLVRRRGQEARLRCSPMKGHSHVYWYRQLPEEGLKFMVYLQKENIIDESGMPKERFSAEFPKEGPSILRIQQVVRGDSAAYFCASSPPGTPNNEQFFGPGTRLTVL.